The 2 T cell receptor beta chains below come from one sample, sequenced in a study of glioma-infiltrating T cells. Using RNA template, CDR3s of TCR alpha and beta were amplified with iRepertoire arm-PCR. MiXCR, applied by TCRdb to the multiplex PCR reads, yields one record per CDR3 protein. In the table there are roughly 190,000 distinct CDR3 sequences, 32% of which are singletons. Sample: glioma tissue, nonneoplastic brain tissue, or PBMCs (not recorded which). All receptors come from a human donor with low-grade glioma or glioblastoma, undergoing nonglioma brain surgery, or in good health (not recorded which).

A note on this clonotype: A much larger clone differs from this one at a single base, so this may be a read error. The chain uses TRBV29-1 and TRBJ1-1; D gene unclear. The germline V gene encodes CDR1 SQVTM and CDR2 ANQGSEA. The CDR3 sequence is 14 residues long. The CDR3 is CSIEFPPGNTEAFF. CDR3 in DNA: TGCAGCATTGAATTCCCCCCAGGGAACACTGAAGCTTTCTTT. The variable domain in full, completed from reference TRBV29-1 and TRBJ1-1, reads SAVISQKPSRDICQRGTSLTIQCQVDSQVTMMFWYRQQPGQSLTLIATANQGSEATYESGFVIDKFPISRPNLTFSTLTVSNMSPEDSSIYLCSIEFPPGNTEAFFGQGTRLTVV.

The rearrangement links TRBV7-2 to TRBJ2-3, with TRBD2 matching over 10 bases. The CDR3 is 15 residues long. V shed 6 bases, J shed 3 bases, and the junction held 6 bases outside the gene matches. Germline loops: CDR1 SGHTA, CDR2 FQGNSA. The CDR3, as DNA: TGTGCCAGCAGAGCGGGAGGGCCAGGGACAGATACGCAGTATTTT. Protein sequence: CASRAGGPGTDTQYF. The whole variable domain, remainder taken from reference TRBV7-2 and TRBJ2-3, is GAGVSQSPSNKVTEKGKDVELRCDPISGHTALYWYRQSLGQGLEFLIYFQGNSAPDKSGLPSDRFSAERTGGSVSTLTIQRTQQEDSAVYLCASRAGGPGTDTQYFGPGTRLTVL.